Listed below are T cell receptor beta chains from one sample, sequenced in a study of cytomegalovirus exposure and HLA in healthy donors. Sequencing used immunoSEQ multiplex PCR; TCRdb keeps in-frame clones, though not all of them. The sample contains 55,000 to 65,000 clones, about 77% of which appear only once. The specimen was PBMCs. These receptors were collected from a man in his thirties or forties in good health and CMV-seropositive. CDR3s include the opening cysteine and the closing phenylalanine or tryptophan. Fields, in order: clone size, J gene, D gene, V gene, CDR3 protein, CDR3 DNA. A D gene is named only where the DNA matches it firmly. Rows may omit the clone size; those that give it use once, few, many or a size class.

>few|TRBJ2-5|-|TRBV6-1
CASSVVGLQETQYF
TGTGCCAGCAGTGTCGTCGGACTCCAAGAGACCCAGTACTTC
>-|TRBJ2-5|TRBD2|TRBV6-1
CASSEAMSSGGKTQYF
TGTGCCAGCAGTGAAGCAATGTCTAGCGGGGGAAAGACCCAGTACTTC
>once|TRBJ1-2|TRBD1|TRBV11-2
CASSFPGQLGYTF
TGTGCCAGCAGCTTTCCGGGACAGCTTGGCTACACCTTC
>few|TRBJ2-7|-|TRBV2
CASSNRNTDYEQYF
TGTGCCAGCAGTAACAGGAATACCGACTACGAGCAGTACTTC
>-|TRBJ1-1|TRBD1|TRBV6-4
CASSAEGATEAFF
TGTGCCAGCAGTGCCGAGGGGGCCACTGAAGCTTTCTTT
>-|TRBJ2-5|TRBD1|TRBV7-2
CASSSNRQGVRETQYF
TGTGCCAGCAGCTCTAATCGACAGGGTGTAAGAGAGACCCAGTACTTC
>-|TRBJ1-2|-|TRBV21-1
CASSQPQPTGRGGYTF
TGTGCCAGCAGCCAGCCCCAGCCAACAGGGCGCGGTGGCTACACCTTC
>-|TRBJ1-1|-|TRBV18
CASSTSGGLVKGNTEAFF
TGTGCCAGCTCAACTTCCGGGGGTCTGGTAAAGGGGAACACTGAAGCTTTCTTT
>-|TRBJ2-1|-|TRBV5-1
CASSLEEGYNEQFF
TGCGCCAGCAGCTTGGAAGAGGGTTACAATGAGCAGTTCTTC
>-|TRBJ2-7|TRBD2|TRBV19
CASSARTSGRNLPYEQYF
TGTGCCAGTAGTGCTCGGACTAGCGGCAGGAATCTTCCCTACGAGCAGTACTTC
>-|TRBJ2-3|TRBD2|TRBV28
CASSYSGGAPDTQYF
TGTGCCAGCAGTTATAGCGGGGGGGCTCCAGATACGCAGTATTTT
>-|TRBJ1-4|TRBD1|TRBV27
CASSPRQGTEEKLFF
TGTGCCAGCAGCCCTAGACAGGGGACCGAGGAAAAACTGTTTTTT
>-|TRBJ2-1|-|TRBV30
CAWSGANEQFF
TGTGCCTGGAGTGGGGCCAATGAGCAGTTCTTC
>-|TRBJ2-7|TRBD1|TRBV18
CASSSGQGRNEQYF
TGTGCCAGCTCATCGGGACAGGGGAGGAACGAGCAGTACTTC
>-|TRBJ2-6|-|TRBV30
CAWSRQGIYSGANVLTF
TGTGCCTGGAGTAGGCAGGGCATCTACTCTGGGGCCAACGTCCTGACTTTC
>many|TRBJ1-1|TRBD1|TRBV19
CASSRTGATEAFF
TGTGCCAGTAGTAGGACAGGGGCCACTGAAGCTTTCTTT